This T cell receptor beta chain was sequenced for a study of technical replicates of blood from several donors. The V end lost 4 bases, the J end lost 1 base, and 13 bases lay between the germline ends. The germline V gene has CDR1 SGHAT and CDR2 FQDESV (reference sequence). The CDR3 runs 15 residues. Profiled with immunoSEQ multiplex PCR; TCRdb holds only in-frame clones, not every one. The table lists some 57,000 clones, about 96% of them singletons, with 0.19% in the top ten. This TCR came from a human donor in good health. The sequenced material came from T cells isolated from PBMCs. V is TRBV11-1 and J is TRBJ1-1; D may be TRBD1 (6 bases). The CDR3 DNA follows: TGTGCCAGCAGCTCACAGGGCCTTAGGAACACTGAAGCTTTCTTT. Its translation: CASSSQGLRNTEAFF. The full variable domain, in which reference TRBV11-1 and TRBJ1-1 provide the parts outside the CDR3, is EAEVAQSPRYKITEKSQAVAFWCDPISGHATLYWYRQILGQGPELLVQFQDESVVDDSQLPKDRFSAERLKGVDSTLKIQPAELGDSAMYLCASSSQGLRNTEAFFGQGTRLTVV.